This T cell receptor beta chain was captured in a study of T cell responses to AZD1222 COVID-19 vaccine. Study-wide points: Spike was spanned by vaccine-associated CD4 TCRs, with dominance at 160-218 and 743-854.

With regard to this clone: Its antigen is unknown.

Second-dose groups at about 4 or about 12 weeks were pooled. Generated by immunoSEQ multiplex PCR, the TCRdb table keeps only in-frame clones and is missing some. The sample contains some 120,000 clones, 88% of which appear only once. This CDR3 region has 13 residues. Trimming left V 7 bases short and J 3 bases short, with 14 bases between. Germline CDR1 reads SQVTM; CDR2 reads ANQGSEA. The genes are TRBV29-1 and TRBJ2-3; the D gene could be TRBD1 or TRBD2 (5 bases each). The receptor was derived from an adult who received the AZD1222 COVID-19 vaccine. The source material was peripheral blood, sampled 28 days after the second AZD1222 dose. CDR3 nucleotide sequence: TGCAGCGCCCCAGAGGGGATGACAGATACGCAGTATTTT. Residues: CSAPEGMTDTQYF.